This TCR beta chain was found in a study of T cells in Graves' hyperthyroidism and ophthalmopathy (dated by TCRdb to between 2018 and 2021). The study in broad terms: Peripheral blood was sampled at the time of initial diagnosis, prior to any treatment. Thyroid tissue and blood T-cell repertoires from six Graves' hyperthyroidism patients were also compared in the study. TCR Vbeta CDR3 sequencing of fewer than 150 peripheral blood samples (over 40 ophthalmopathy, under 80 hyperthyroidism and some 17 progressor patients) is reported in the paper. Once sampling was done, hyperthyroidism patients were given methimazole at a starting dose of 30 mg daily, whereas ophthalmopathy patients were given high-dose intravenous methylprednisolone. For training and testing, the 100 or so patients in the discovery cohort were randomly divided in a 7:3 ratio. Whether ophthalmopathy could be predicted prospectively was tested in an independent validation cohort made up of approximately 19 hyperthyroidism patients plus 17 patients who later progressed to ophthalmopathy. TCR V-J signatures able to tell the groups apart were searched for in a discovery cohort of approximately 95 patients, of whom over 40 had Graves' ophthalmopathy and around 58 had stable Graves' hyperthyroidism.

Stable Graves' hyperthyroidism was defined as the absence of progression to ophthalmopathy over 18 months of follow-up. Hyperthyroidism patients were newly diagnosed, with disease duration under 2 months, and aged 18 to 65 years. Exclusion was applied to patients with uncontrolled infections, other autoimmune diseases, pregnancy or lactation. Diagnoses were established on the basis of clinical symptoms, serum thyroxine and TRAb, thyroid ultrasound, and orbital computed tomography. PBMCs were separated from roughly 9.6 ml of fresh peripheral blood using Ficoll-Paque density gradient centrifugation. Total RNA was extracted using Trizol reagent, and RNA quality was assessed on an Agilent 2100 Bioanalyzer. What the authors observed across the whole study: In cross-validation, a model built on a 13 V-J signature told ophthalmopathy apart from stable hyperthyroidism with 85% to 90% sensitivity and 81% to 82% specificity, and in testing the same model reached 80%/75%. No statistical method was used to fix the sample size in advance, and group allocation was not hidden from the investigators. During validation, the model predicted progression to ophthalmopathy a median of roughly six months ahead of onset, with roughly 65% sensitivity and about 72% specificity. Most expanded thyroid clonotypes (frequency above 0.001) were also detected in blood, suggesting blood repertoires may reflect thyroid immune responses.

The TCR beta CDR3 regions were amplified from RNA transcripts. The first round of RT-PCR for the TCR CDR3 was performed with the HTBI primer set and the Qiagen OneStep RT-PCR kit. Libraries were constructed in a second round of multiplex PCR, after which size selection and purification were performed. Paired-end sequencing of the libraries was performed with 100 bp reads on an Illumina HiSeq2000. In the authors' own workflow: SOAPnuke was used to process the raw data, throwing out any read that contained adapters or uncalled bases, had a mean Phred below 15, or lacked an exact constant-primer or identifier match. COPE v1.2.5 was used to merge high-quality paired reads, and clonotypes were defined as unique nucleotide sequences. MiTCR v1.1 was used to align the clonotypes against IMGT TRBV, TRBD and TRBJ reference segments. The analysis was restricted to V-J combinations with a frequency above 0.0001, which together covered approximately 99% of the repertoires. The TCS score was defined as the ratio of F50 (clonal expansion) to E x V (chaos), calculated using BLOSUM62-based TCRdist between CDR3 peptides within each V-J. Welch's t-statistics and random forest reduced fewer than 600 V-J features to fewer than 15, which were used in a naive Bayes classifier (R e1071). In-frame beta chains were kept once TCRdb had trimmed the public reads at Q25 with fastp and called clones with MiXCR. Entries that share a CDR3 protein sequence are merged under the most common genes and DNA. The V and J calls reflect TCRdb's pipeline rather than the authors' work. Within this sample are roughly 700,000 distinct CDR3 sequences, with 14% of them counted one time only. The ten largest make up 10% of the sample.

This clonotype was observed at least ten times. The clone's antigen remains unknown. Base quality data are lacking; no much larger clone is found one base away. The sequence derives from a woman between 18 and 30 years old with Graves' hyperthyroidism. Sequenced input: blood.

The nucleotide sequence is TGTGCCACCAGCAGATCTCAGACTAGCCATTACAATGAGCAGTTCTTC. This codes for CATSRSQTSHYNEQFF. The V and J genes are TRBV15 and TRBJ2-1; TRBD2 matches 7 bases in the middle. For CDR1 and CDR2, the germline V gene (reference sequence) lists LNHNV and YYDKDF. Taken from cysteine to phenylalanine, the CDR3 has 16 residues. The CDR3 DNA has 48 bases and is translated from base 1. V ends up 2 bases short and J 4 bases short, with an unmatched junction base count of 8.